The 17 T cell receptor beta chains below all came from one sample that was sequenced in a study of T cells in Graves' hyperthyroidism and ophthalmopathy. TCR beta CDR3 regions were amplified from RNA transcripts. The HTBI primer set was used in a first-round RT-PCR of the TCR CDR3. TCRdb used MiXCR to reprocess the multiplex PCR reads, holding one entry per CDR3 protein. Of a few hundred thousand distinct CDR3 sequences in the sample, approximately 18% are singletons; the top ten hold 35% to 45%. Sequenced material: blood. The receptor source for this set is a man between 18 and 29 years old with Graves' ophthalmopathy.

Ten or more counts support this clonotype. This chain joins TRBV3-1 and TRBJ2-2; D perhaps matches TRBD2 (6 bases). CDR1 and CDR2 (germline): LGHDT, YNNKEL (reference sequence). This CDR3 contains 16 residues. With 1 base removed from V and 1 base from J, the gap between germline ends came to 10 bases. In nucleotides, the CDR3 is TGTGCCAGCAGCCAAGCCTGGGGGGTGAACACCGGGGAGCTGTTTTTT. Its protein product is CASSQAWGVNTGELFF. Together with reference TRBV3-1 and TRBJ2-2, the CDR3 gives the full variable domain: DTAVSQTPKYLVTQMGNDKSIKCEQNLGHDTMYWYKQDSKKFLKIMFSYNNKELIINETVPNRFSPKSPDKAHLNLHINSLELGDSAVYFCASSQAWGVNTGELFFGEGSRLTVL.

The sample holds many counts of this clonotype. The CDR3: CASSRMGAGVEAFF. The DNA of the CDR3 is TGTGCCAGCAGCCGGATGGGGGCAGGGGTTGAAGCTTTCTTT. The rearrangement uses TRBV3-1 and TRBJ1-1; tentatively, D is TRBD1 (6 bases). The CDR3 runs to 14 residues. The germline gives CDR1 LGHDT, CDR2 YNNKEL (reference sequence). V shed 4 bases and J shed 7 bases, with 16 bases lying between them.

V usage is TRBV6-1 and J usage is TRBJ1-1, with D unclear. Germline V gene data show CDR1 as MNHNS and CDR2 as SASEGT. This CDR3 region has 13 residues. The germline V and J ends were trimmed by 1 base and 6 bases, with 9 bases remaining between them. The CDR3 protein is CASSEVTGPEAFF. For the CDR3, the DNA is TGTGCCAGCAGTGAAGTGACCGGACCTGAAGCTTTCTTT.

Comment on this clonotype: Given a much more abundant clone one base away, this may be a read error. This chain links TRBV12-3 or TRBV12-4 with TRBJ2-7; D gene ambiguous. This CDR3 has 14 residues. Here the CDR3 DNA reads TGTGCCAGCAGTTTAGGGGGATCCCCCCGCGAGCGGTACTTC. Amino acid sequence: CASSLGGSPRERYF.

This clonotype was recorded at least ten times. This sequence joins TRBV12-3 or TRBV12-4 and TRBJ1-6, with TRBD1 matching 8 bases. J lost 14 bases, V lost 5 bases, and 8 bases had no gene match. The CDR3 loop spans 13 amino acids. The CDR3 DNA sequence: TGTGCCAGCAGTCCACGACAGGGGTTGGCCCTCCACTTT. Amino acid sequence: CASSPRQGLALHF.

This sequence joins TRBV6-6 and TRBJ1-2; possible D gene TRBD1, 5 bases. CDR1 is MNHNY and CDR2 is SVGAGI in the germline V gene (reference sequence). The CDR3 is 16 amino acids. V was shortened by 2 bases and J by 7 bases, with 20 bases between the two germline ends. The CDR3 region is CASSYTPMLGGFGYTF. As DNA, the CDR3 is TGTGCCAGCAGTTACACGCCGATGCTGGGGGGGTTTGGCTACACCTTC.

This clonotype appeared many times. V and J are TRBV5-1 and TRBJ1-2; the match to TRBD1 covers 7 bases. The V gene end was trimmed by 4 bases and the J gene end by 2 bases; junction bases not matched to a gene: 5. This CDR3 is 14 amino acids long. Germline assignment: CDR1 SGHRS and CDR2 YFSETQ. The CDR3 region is CASSLPTGNYGYTF. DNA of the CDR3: TGCGCCAGCAGCCTGCCGACAGGGAACTATGGCTACACCTTC. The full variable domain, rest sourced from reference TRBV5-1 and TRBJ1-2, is KAGVTQTPRYLIKTRGQQVTLSCSPISGHRSVSWYQQTPGQGLQFLFEYFSETQRNKGNFPGRFSGRQFSNSRSEMNVSTLELGDSALYLCASSLPTGNYGYTFGSGTRLTVV.

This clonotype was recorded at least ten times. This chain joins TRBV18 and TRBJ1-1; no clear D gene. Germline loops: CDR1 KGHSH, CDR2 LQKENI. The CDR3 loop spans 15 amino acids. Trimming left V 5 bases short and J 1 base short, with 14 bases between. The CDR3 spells CASSTVQVGNTEAFF. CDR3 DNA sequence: TGTGCCAGCTCAACCGTTCAGGTGGGGAACACTGAAGCTTTCTTT.

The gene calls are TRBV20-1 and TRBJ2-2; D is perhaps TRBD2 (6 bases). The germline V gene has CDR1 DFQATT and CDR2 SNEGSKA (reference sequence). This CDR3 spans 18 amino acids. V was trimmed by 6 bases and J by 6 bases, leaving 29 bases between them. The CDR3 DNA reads TGCAGTGCCGCCGGGGGAACCTCGGGTCCGGGGGAGTCCGGGGAGCTGTTTTTT. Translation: CSAAGGTSGPGESGELFF.

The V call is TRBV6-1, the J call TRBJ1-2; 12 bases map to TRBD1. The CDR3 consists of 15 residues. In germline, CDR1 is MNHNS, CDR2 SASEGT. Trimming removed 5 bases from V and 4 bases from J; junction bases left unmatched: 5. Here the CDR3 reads CASSIGTGGGYGYTF. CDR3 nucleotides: TGTGCCAGCAGTATTGGGACAGGGGGCGGCTATGGCTACACCTTC.

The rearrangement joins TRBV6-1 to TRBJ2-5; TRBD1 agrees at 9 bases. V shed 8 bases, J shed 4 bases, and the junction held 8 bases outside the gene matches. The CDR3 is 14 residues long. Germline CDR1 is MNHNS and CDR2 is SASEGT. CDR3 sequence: CASAEQGAPETQYF. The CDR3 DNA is TGTGCCAGCGCTGAACAGGGGGCTCCAGAGACCCAGTACTTC.

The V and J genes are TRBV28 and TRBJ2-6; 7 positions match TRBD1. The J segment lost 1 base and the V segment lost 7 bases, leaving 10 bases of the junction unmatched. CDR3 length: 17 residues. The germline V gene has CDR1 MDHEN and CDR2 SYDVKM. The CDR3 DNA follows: TGTGCCAGCATATCACAGGGGAAAGATTCTGGGGCCAACGTCCTGACTTTC. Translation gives CASISQGKDSGANVLTF.

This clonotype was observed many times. The CDR3: CASWVYGQETQYF. CDR3 DNA sequence: TGTGCCAGCTGGGTTTACGGGCAAGAGACCCAGTACTTC. V and J are TRBV6-1 and TRBJ2-5; D unresolved. Germline lookup yields CDR1 MNHNS and CDR2 SASEGT. Trimming left V 8 bases short and J 2 bases short, with 12 bases between. The CDR3 extends over 13 amino acids.

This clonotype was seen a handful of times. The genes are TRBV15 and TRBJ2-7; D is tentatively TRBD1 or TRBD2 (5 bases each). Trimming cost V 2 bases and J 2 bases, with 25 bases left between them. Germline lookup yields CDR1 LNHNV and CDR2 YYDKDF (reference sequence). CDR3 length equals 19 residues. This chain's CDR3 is CATSRSAEGTPGLTYEQYF. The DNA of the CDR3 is TGTGCCACCAGCAGATCCGCCGAGGGGACGCCGGGCCTGACCTACGAGCAGTACTTC.

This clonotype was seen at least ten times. CDR3 sequence (DNA): TGTGCCAGCAGTCGACTAGCGGGGGCCCGATACAATGAGCAGTTCTTC. Translated, it gives CASSRLAGARYNEQFF. The chain carries TRBV12-3 or TRBV12-4 and TRBJ2-1; TRBD2 aligns across 12 bases. J was trimmed by 4 bases and V by 5 bases; bases with no gene match: 6. This CDR3 has 16 residues.

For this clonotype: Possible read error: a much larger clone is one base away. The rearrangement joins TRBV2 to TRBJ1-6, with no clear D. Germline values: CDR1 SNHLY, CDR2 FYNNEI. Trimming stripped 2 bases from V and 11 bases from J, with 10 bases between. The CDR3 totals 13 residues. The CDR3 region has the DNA TGTGCCAGCAGTGAACGACTCTATACACCCCTCCACTTT. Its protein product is CASSERLYTPLHF.

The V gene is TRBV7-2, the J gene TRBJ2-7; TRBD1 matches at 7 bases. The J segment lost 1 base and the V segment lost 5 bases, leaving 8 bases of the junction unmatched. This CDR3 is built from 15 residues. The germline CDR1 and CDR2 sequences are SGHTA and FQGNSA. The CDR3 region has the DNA TGTGCCAGCAGCCCCGCAGGACAGGCTTCCTACGAGCAGTACTTC. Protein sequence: CASSPAGQASYEQYF.